This TCR beta chain is drawn from a study of T cells in localized non-small cell lung cancer (dated by TCRdb to about 2020). Looking at the study overall: T cell repertoires of 200 to 300 early-stage NSCLC patients were analyzed, with tumors being compared against uninvolved tumor-adjacent lungs. The cohort consisted of about 240 treatment-naive NSCLC patients whose localized lung tumors had been resected. A mean age of approximately 66 years was recorded for the NSCLC patients, of whom 120 to 150 were male and over 100 were female. Findings and caveats that apply to the study as a whole: The highest T cell clonality was observed in uninvolved tumor-adjacent lung, where clonality exceeded that of tumor, suggesting that antigenic responses were more focused in uninvolved tumor-adjacent lung. A median of approximately 62 of the top 100 tumor clones turned up in the paired uninvolved adjacent lung, and approximately 30 of those clones also ranked among the top 100 of that same adjacent lung. Longer overall survival was associated with higher blood T cell density, whereas shorter survival was associated with higher adjacent-lung clonality. Because the study design was exploratory, TCR variables were selected using unadjusted p-values without false-discovery rate correction. Because multi-region sequencing of the tumors was not done, intratumor heterogeneity could not be ruled out.

On this clone itself: No antigen is known for it. Per-nucleotide qualities are absent, and no much larger clonotype sits a single base away.

At diagnosis, tumor, uninvolved tumor-adjacent lung and peripheral blood were collected and then preserved as a mix of FFPE and fresh-frozen material. From cysteine to phenylalanine, the CDR3 is 15 amino acids long. Only CDR3 DNA remains: 45 bases, in frame from the first base. As encoded in the germline V gene, CDR1 is KGHSH while CDR2 is LQKENI. Trimming costs V 3 bases and J 0 bases, and their ends lie 12 bases apart. The immunoSEQ Assay was used to sequence TCR beta CDR3 regions from DNA. The study's processing was this. T cell density was computed as TCR beta template counts normalized to usable DNA estimated by amplifying housekeeping genes. Richness was estimated with the preseqR package, extrapolating to 400,000 templates for PBMC samples and 120,000 templates for tissue samples. Clonality was taken to be one minus Pielou's evenness. To identify tissue-enriched TCRs, differential abundance testing was run on productive amino-acid clonotypes with a minimum total count of 5 and an alpha of 0.1. Repertoire overlap between compartments was quantified with the Jaccard Index and Morisita Overlap Index. GLIPH grouped TCR beta CDR3s together with public tetramer-defined viral CDR3s, and a viral motif had to include at least three viral sequences and show V-gene enrichment. The source is immuneACCESS, and TCRdb retained only in-frame sequences with V and J called. Part of the clones is not carried over; for the studies checked, unresolved V genes explain less than half of this, and the remainder is unexplained. V, J and clone size are taken as reported in that table, and D and trimming were inferred from the DNA itself. Here the sample has approximately 4,600 clones; less than 35% occur a single time. The ten largest account for around 4.8% of the sample.

In this chain, TRBV18 is recombined with TRBJ2-7; no D gene can be assigned with confidence. The receptor was derived from a man aged 40-75 years with stage II lung adenocarcinoma. Sequences were derived from lung tumor tissue, sampled before any cancer treatment. Here is the DNA: TGTGCCAGCTCACCGAACCAGGTTCCCTCCTACGAGCAGTACTTC. It translates to CASSPNQVPSYEQYF.